This is a list of T cell receptor beta chains from one sample in a study of vaccination effects on CD4 cells after COVID-19. These receptors lack a known antigen. Libraries were prepared by immunoSEQ multiplex PCR; TCRdb keeps only in-frame clonotypes and omits some of them. Of 30,000 to 45,000 clones in the sample, around 70% are singletons; the top ten hold more than 20%. The sample consisted of CD4+ T cells from PBMCs cultured with SARS-CoV-2 spike peptides, taken before COVID-19 vaccination. These receptors were obtained from a human donor who received a COVID-19 vaccine. The CDR3 runs from the conserved cysteine through the conserved F or W. D genes are given only for firm matches. Size values are once, few and many counts, or a class for expanded clones, and some rows have none.

>TRBJ1-2|.|TRBV7-9|.
CASSSRAGQTYGYTF
TGTGCCAGCAGCTCCCGGGCAGGCCAGACCTATGGCTACACCTTC
>TRBJ1-5|.|TRBV10-3|once
CAISVGEFSNQPQHF
TGTGCCATCAGTGTTGGGGAATTTAGCAATCAGCCCCAGCATTTT
>TRBJ2-5|.|TRBV25-1|.
CASSPGRETQYF
TGTGCCAGCAGTCCGGGTCGAGAGACCCAGTACTTC
>TRBJ2-7|.|TRBV2|.
CASGRDRTYEQYF
TGTGCCAGCGGACGGGACCGCACCTACGAGCAGTACTTC
>TRBJ2-7|TRBD1|TRBV23-1|.
CASSRSQDRAGQYF
TGCGCCAGCAGTCGCTCCCAAGACAGGGCGGGGCAGTACTTC
>TRBJ1-2|TRBD1|TRBV3-1/TRBV3-2|.
CASSHWTGDNDGYTF
TGTGCCAGCAGCCATTGGACAGGGGACAACGATGGCTACACCTTC
>TRBJ1-5|.|TRBV9|.
CASSVGVDGGNQPQHF
TGTGCCAGCAGCGTAGGAGTGGATGGTGGCAATCAGCCCCAGCATTTT
>TRBJ2-2|.|TRBV2|.
CASMPLAGSNTGELFF
TGTGCCAGCATGCCCTTGGCGGGTTCGAACACCGGGGAGCTGTTTTTT
>TRBJ1-4|.|TRBV5-1|.
CASSSGATNEKLFF
TGCGCCAGCAGCTCGGGAGCAACTAATGAAAAACTGTTTTTT
>TRBJ1-1|.|TRBV18|few
CASSAGRTGPPEAFF
TGTGCCAGCTCAGCCGGACGGACGGGGCCCCCTGAAGCTTTCTTT
>TRBJ2-7|.|TRBV19|.
CASSMVGYEQYF
TGTGCCAGTAGTATGGTTGGCTACGAGCAGTACTTC
>TRBJ1-2|.|TRBV25-1|.
CASSPRGYGYTF
TGTGCCAGCAGTCCCCGGGGCTATGGCTACACCTTC
>TRBJ1-2|.|TRBV9|.
CASSPPPGARVYGYTF
TGTGCCAGCAGCCCCCCCCCGGGGGCAAGGGTCTATGGCTACACCTTC
>TRBJ2-7|TRBD1|TRBV5-5|.
CASSYGQAEIYEQYF
TGTGCCAGCAGCTACGGACAGGCCGAAATCTACGAGCAGTACTTC
>TRBJ1-4|.|TRBV5-4|.
CASSLAGGRGAKNEKLFF
TGTGCCAGCAGCTTGGCCGGCGGGCGCGGGGCCAAAAATGAAAAACTGTTTTTT
>TRBJ1-5|.|TRBV27|few
CASSLWGSRLDSNQPQHF
TGTGCCAGCAGTTTATGGGGGTCCCGATTAGATAGCAATCAGCCCCAGCATTTT
>TRBJ1-6|TRBD1|TRBV11-2|.
CASSPAHRGNSPLHF
TGTGCCAGCAGTCCAGCCCACAGGGGCAATTCACCCCTCCACTTT
>TRBJ1-1|.|TRBV5-4|once
CASSLASEGNTEAFF
TGTGCCAGCAGCTTGGCATCGGAGGGGAACACTGAAGCTTTCTTT
>TRBJ2-2|.|TRBV29-1|.
CSASRVNTGELFF
TGCAGCGCTTCCAGGGTGAACACCGGGGAGCTGTTTTTT
>TRBJ1-1|.|TRBV9|.
CASSVGVGGNTEAFF
TGTGCCAGCAGCGTAGGGGTAGGGGGGAACACTGAAGCTTTCTTT
>TRBJ2-7|TRBD2|TRBV25-1|.
CASSVAGPKYF
TGTGCCAGCAGTGTAGCGGGCCCTAAGTACTTC
>TRBJ2-1|.|TRBV11-3|.
CASSLDPGGRNEQFF
TGTGCCAGCAGCTTAGATCCCGGGGGCCGCAATGAGCAGTTCTTC
>TRBJ1-2|.|TRBV7-2|.
CASSPQPGTFYGYTF
TGTGCCAGCAGCCCCCAGCCCGGGACATTTTATGGCTACACCTTC
>TRBJ2-1|TRBD2|TRBV6-6|.
CASSPSSRTSRNEQFF
TGTGCCAGCAGCCCTTCTAGCCGGACTAGCCGCAATGAGCAGTTCTTC
>TRBJ1-2|TRBD1|TRBV7-2|.
CASRNNRGPAGYTF
TGTGCCAGCAGGAACAACAGGGGTCCGGCGGGCTACACCTTC
>TRBJ2-3|.|TRBV5-1|.
CASSLVGGSDTQYF
TGCGCCAGCAGCTTGGTTGGGGGTTCCGATACGCAGTATTTT
>TRBJ1-4|.|TRBV6-1|few
CASSEAGLQKLFF
TGTGCCAGCAGTGAAGCAGGACTCCAGAAACTGTTTTTT
>TRBJ2-2|TRBD1|TRBV27|few
CASRSGTGSTGELFF
TGTGCCAGCCGCTCCGGGACAGGGAGCACCGGGGAGCTGTTTTTT
>TRBJ2-7|TRBD2|TRBV5-1|.
CASSLGTSGGYEQYF
TGCGCCAGCAGCTTGGGGACTAGCGGGGGCTACGAGCAGTACTTC
>TRBJ2-7|.|TRBV3-1/TRBV3-2|.
CASSTATYEQYF
TGTGCCAGCAGTACAGCTACCTACGAGCAGTACTTC
>TRBJ2-2|TRBD2|TRBV7-3|.
CASSLISGGATGELFF
TGTGCCAGCAGCTTAATTAGCGGGGGGGCCACCGGGGAGCTGTTTTTT